The 15 T cell receptor beta chains given below trace back to one sample, sequenced in a study of T cells in Graves' hyperthyroidism and ophthalmopathy. RNA transcripts provided the source from which TCR beta CDR3 regions were amplified. The study used the HTBI primer set for a first-round RT-PCR of the TCR CDR3. TCRdb itself ran the multiplex PCR reads through MiXCR, one entry per CDR3 protein. This sample carries 200,000 to 300,000 distinct CDR3 sequences, 16% of them seen once, and the ten largest clones take less than 35%. Sequencing was performed on blood. The origin of the receptors is a young woman with Graves' ophthalmopathy.

This clonotype occurred a few times. The V and J genes are TRBV28 and TRBJ1-6; D unresolved. The germline CDR1 and CDR2 sequences are MDHEN and SYDVKM. The CDR3 consists of 12 residues. V was clipped by 4 bases and J by 10 bases, with 8 bases between them. CDR3 nucleotides: TGTGCCAGCAGTTCTGTCAAGTCACCCCTCCACTTT. Its protein is CASSSVKSPLHF.

This clonotype was counted only a few times. The chain has TRBV5-1 and TRBJ2-7, with D unclear. This CDR3 has 14 amino acids. Trimming removed 3 bases from V and 2 bases from J, with 12 bases in between. Per germline, CDR1 SGHRS and CDR2 YFSETQ. CDR3 sequence: CASSSHGPPYEQYF. DNA of the CDR3: TGCGCCAGCAGCTCCCACGGGCCGCCCTACGAGCAGTACTTC.

This clonotype has ten or more counts. The chain joins TRBV11-3 to TRBJ1-1; perhaps TRBD1 as D (6 bases). Germline values: CDR1 SGHNT, CDR2 YENEEA. The CDR3 covers 15 residues. Trimming took 5 bases from V and 1 from J, leaving 14 bases between them. DNA for the CDR3: TGTGCCAGCAGCCCTGAGGGGGGCAAGAACACTGAAGCTTTCTTT. Translating gives CASSPEGGKNTEAFF.

This chain connects TRBV19 to TRBJ2-1; 7 bases are shared with TRBD2. Germline V lookup: CDR1 LNHDA, CDR2 SQIVND (reference sequence). This CDR3 region has 17 residues. The junction had 12 bases not matched to a gene; V was cut back by 5 bases and J by 2 bases. CDR3 residues: CASSPKGGTNPYNEQFF. The CDR3 DNA sequence: TGTGCCAGTAGTCCAAAAGGAGGGACTAACCCCTACAATGAGCAGTTCTTC.

This clonotype was found many times. This chain connects TRBV12-3 or TRBV12-4 to TRBJ1-5; D ambiguous. The CDR3 has 14 amino acids. V dropped 1 base and J dropped 6 bases, with 10 bases sitting between them. Here the CDR3 DNA reads TGTGCCAGCAGTTTAGTCGGGGTCGGTCAGCCCCAGCATTTT. Protein: CASSLVGVGQPQHF.

Details on this clonotype: Relative to the germline gene, one junction end is altered; a read error may explain this. The rearrangement uses TRBV7-9 and TRBJ2-5; D might be TRBD1 or TRBD2, each matching 6 bases. This CDR3 is built from 16 residues. CDR1 SEHNR and CDR2 FQNEAQ come from the germline V gene (reference sequence). The CDR3 DNA is TGCGCCAGCAGCCACCCCCGAGAGGGGGGCGGGGAGATCCAGTACTTC. Translated, it gives CASSHPREGGGEIQYF. Full variable domain (missing parts from reference TRBV7-9 and TRBJ2-5): DTGVSQNPRHKITKRGQNVTFRCDPISEHNRLYWYRQTLGQGPEFLTYFQNEAQLEKSRLLSDRFSAERPKGSFSTLEIQRTEQGDSAMYLCASSHPREGGGEIQYFGPGTRLLVL.

The table lists this clonotype with many counts. The chain carries TRBV7-9 and TRBJ2-2; tentative D call: TRBD1 (6 bases). The CDR3 consists of 13 residues. The V and J ends lost 5 bases and 5 bases respectively, with 9 bases between them. Germline CDR1 SEHNR, CDR2 FQNEAQ (reference sequence). The CDR3 DNA follows: TGTGCCAGCAGCAGACAGGCGACCGGGGAGCTGTTTTTT. This codes for CASSRQATGELFF.

This clonotype was observed at least ten times. This chain joins TRBV12-3 or TRBV12-4 and TRBJ2-1, with D tentatively TRBD2 (7 bases). This CDR3 has 14 residues. V lost 5 bases and J 9 bases, leaving 17 bases between the germline ends. The CDR3 sequence: CASSPAGGPGEQFF. CDR3 DNA: TGTGCCAGCAGTCCTGCCGGGGGGCCGGGTGAGCAGTTCTTC.

This clonotype has ten or more counts. The chain links TRBV4-1 to TRBJ1-1; D unclear. The CDR3 spans 14 residues. Germline CDR1 is MGHRA and CDR2 is YSYEKL. Between the trimmed V and J ends, which lost 1 base and 12 bases, there was a span of 18 bases. CDR3 DNA sequence: TGCGCCAGCAGCCAAGTTTCTGGGTCGCGGGTAACTTTCTTT. This codes for CASSQVSGSRVTFF.

This clonotype was recorded many times. V and J are TRBV3-1 and TRBJ2-2; the match to TRBD1 covers 8 bases. This CDR3 region has 15 residues. Unmatched junction bases numbered 3, after V lost 4 bases and J lost 2 bases. Germline CDR1 and CDR2: LGHDT and YNNKEL (reference sequence). The CDR3 DNA follows: TGTGCCAGCAGCCCCAGGGGGCGCAACACCGGGGAGCTGTTTTTT. Translation gives CASSPRGRNTGELFF. Based on the CDR3 plus reference TRBV3-1 and TRBJ2-2, the full variable domain is DTAVSQTPKYLVTQMGNDKSIKCEQNLGHDTMYWYKQDSKKFLKIMFSYNNKELIINETVPNRFSPKSPDKAHLNLHINSLELGDSAVYFCASSPRGRNTGELFFGEGSRLTVL.

This clonotype showed up many times. In nucleotides, the CDR3 is TGCGCCAGCAGCCAAAGGGACAGGGCGGGAGATACGCAGTATTTT. This sequence encodes CASSQRDRAGDTQYF. The chain joins TRBV4-3 to TRBJ2-3; 9 bases map to TRBD1. Germline V lookup: CDR1 LGHNA, CDR2 YSLEER. V was pared by 2 bases and J by 5 bases, with 5 bases of the junction left unmatched. This CDR3 comprises 15 residues.

This clonotype was recorded many times. The chain uses TRBV11-3 and TRBJ2-2; D perhaps matches TRBD2 (6 bases). The CDR3 length is 16 residues. Germline values: CDR1 SGHNT, CDR2 YENEEA. V shed 4 bases and J shed 2 bases, with 14 bases lying between them. The CDR3 coding sequence is TGTGCCAGCAGCTCGTTCCGGGACTTTAACACCGGGGAGCTGTTTTTT. It is translated as CASSSFRDFNTGELFF.

This clonotype was detected ten times or more. The rearrangement uses TRBV20-1 and TRBJ2-1; D gene uncertain. This CDR3 region has 16 residues. The germline V gene encodes CDR1 DFQATT and CDR2 SNEGSKA (reference sequence). V lost 6 bases, J lost 3 bases, and 21 bases lay in between. CDR3 DNA sequence: TGCAGTGCACTTTCTGACAAGGACCTTGGCTACAATGAGCAGTTCTTC. Translating it yields CSALSDKDLGYNEQFF.

This clonotype was seen ten or more times. The rearrangement links TRBV11-2 to TRBJ2-7; a weak D match, TRBD1 (6 bases). V was trimmed by 5 bases and J by 4 bases, leaving 9 bases between them. This CDR3 region has 12 residues. The V gene's germline CDR1 is SGHAT and CDR2 FQNNGV. The CDR3 loop reads CASSATGYEQYF. The CDR3 nucleotides are TGTGCCAGCAGCGCTACAGGGTACGAGCAGTACTTC.

This clonotype was counted ten times or more. This chain connects TRBV18 to TRBJ2-1, with TRBD2 matching 10 bases. Germline CDR1 is KGHSH and CDR2 is LQKENI. There are 16 residues in the CDR3. V lost 2 bases to trimming and J lost 5 bases; unmatched junction nucleotides: 6. The chain's CDR3 is CASSPALAGGHNEQFF. The CDR3 nucleotides read TGTGCCAGCTCACCAGCTTTAGCGGGAGGACACAATGAGCAGTTCTTC.